This T cell receptor beta chain was sequenced in a study of T cell responses to AZD1222 COVID-19 vaccine. Study-wide context: The study pooled second doses at about 4 or about 12 weeks.

The protocol was immunoSEQ multiplex PCR, while the TCRdb copy is restricted to in-frame clones and leaves out a portion. The repertoire holds roughly 160,000 clones, with roughly 92% as singletons. With 1 base removed from V and 6 bases from J, the gap between germline ends came to 9 bases. Germline V gives CDR1 SNHLY, CDR2 FYNNEI. CDR3 length: 13 amino acids. The sample here was peripheral blood, taken on day 0 of AZD1222 vaccination. The sequence derives from an adult in good health. V is TRBV2 and J is TRBJ1-2, with D unclear. The CDR3 DNA reads as TGTGCCAGCAGTGAAGACCAGAGGGATGGCTACACCTTC. Amino acid sequence: CASSEDQRDGYTF.